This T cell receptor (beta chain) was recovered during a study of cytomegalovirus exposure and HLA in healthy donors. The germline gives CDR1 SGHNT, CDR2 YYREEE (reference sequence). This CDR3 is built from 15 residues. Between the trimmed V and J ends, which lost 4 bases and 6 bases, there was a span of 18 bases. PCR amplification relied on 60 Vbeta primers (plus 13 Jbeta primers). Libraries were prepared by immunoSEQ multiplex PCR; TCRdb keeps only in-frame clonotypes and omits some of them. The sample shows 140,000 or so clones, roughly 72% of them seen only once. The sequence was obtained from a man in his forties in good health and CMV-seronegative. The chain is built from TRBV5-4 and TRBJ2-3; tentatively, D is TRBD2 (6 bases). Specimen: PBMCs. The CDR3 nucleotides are TGTGCCAGCAGCCCCCGGGACTGGGAGCGGGATACGCAGTATTTT. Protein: CASSPRDWERDTQYF. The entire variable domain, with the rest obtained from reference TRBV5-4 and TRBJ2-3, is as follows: ETGVTQSPTHLIKTRGQQVTLRCSSQSGHNTVSWYQQALGQGPQFIFQYYREEENGRGNFPPRFSGLQFPNYSSELNVNALELDDSALYLCASSPRDWERDTQYFGPGTRLTVL.